These 22 T cell receptor beta chains were all obtained from the same sample, sequenced in a study of control samples from healthy donors and cancer patients. Assay used: immunoSEQ multiplex PCR; TCRdb lists only in-frame clones, some missing. The sample lists approximately 90,000 clones; 86% were seen once. Input material: blood. The receptors here all came from a man aged 30 to 45 in good health.

The chain employs TRBV6-1 and TRBJ2-7, with D hard to call. V lost 6 bases, J lost 7 bases, and 13 bases lay in between. The CDR3 spans 12 residues. In germline, CDR1 is MNHNS, CDR2 SASEGT. The CDR3 loop is CASRSSGPEQYV. In nucleotides, the CDR3 is TGTGCCAGCAGGTCTTCGGGTCCGGAGCAGTACGTC.

In this sample, this clone turned up a few times. The chain links TRBV25-1 to TRBJ2-2; the D is unclear. Germline V lookup: CDR1 MGHDK, CDR2 SYGVNS. This CDR3 has 15 residues. The V end lost 5 bases, the J end lost 2 bases, and 12 bases lay between the germline ends. CDR3 sequence: CASSSADLNTGELFF. CDR3 sequence (DNA): TGTGCCAGCAGTTCCGCGGACCTTAACACCGGGGAGCTGTTTTTT. Full variable domain (outside the CDR3, taken from reference TRBV25-1 and TRBJ2-2): EADIYQTPRYLVIGTGKKITLECSQTMGHDKMYWYQQDPGMELHLIHYSYGVNSTEKGDLSSESTVSRIRTEHFPLTLESARPSHTSQYLCASSSADLNTGELFFGEGSRLTVL.

This clone was seen a single time. This chain joins TRBV24-1 and TRBJ1-2; a weak D match, TRBD1 (5 bases). The V end was cut by 12 bases, the J end by 1 base, with 11 bases between. This CDR3 has 12 residues. Germline-derived CDR1 and CDR2 are KGHDR and SFDVKD. CDR3: CAPQQDNYGYTF. The CDR3 coding sequence is TGTGCCCCACAACAGGATAACTATGGCTACACCTTC.

This clone appeared once. The chain recombines TRBV19 with TRBJ1-1; possibly TRBD1 for D (6 bases). CDR3 length: 16 amino acids. V lost 7 bases and J lost 0, with 18 bases in between. In germline, CDR1 is LNHDA, CDR2 SQIVND (reference sequence). The CDR3 coding sequence is TGTGCCAGTACCCCGGGACACACTAGGGTGAACACTGAAGCTTTCTTT. It is translated as CASTPGHTRVNTEAFF.

This chain uses TRBV10-2 with TRBJ1-2; D is ambiguous. The CDR3 totals 12 residues. CDR1 and CDR2 (germline): WSHSY, SAAADI. The ends were cut back, 3 bases at V and 4 bases at J, with 6 bases in the middle. In DNA, the CDR3 is TGCGCCAGCAGTGAAGGGCGCTATGGCTACACCTTC. Amino acid sequence: CASSEGRYGYTF.

This chain connects TRBV5-4 to TRBJ1-4; 10 nucleotides agree with TRBD1. The germline gives CDR1 SGHNT, CDR2 YYREEE (reference sequence). The V segment lost 0 bases and the J segment 6 bases; nucleotides outside the gene matches: 5. CDR3 size: 16 residues. The CDR3 spells CASSLVSGTGDEKLFF. The CDR3 nucleotides are TGTGCCAGCAGCTTGGTTTCAGGGACAGGGGATGAAAAACTGTTTTTT.

The CDR3: CASSVGQGKNEQYF. The CDR3 bases are TGCGCCAGCAGCGTCGGACAGGGCAAGAACGAGCAGTACTTC. The chain couples TRBV5-1 to TRBJ2-7; 8 bases are shared with TRBD1. After removal of 4 bases from V and 5 bases from J, the junction contained 8 bases not matched to a gene. CDR3 length: 14 residues. The germline gives CDR1 SGHRS, CDR2 YFSETQ. Drawing the rest from reference TRBV5-1 and TRBJ2-7, the complete variable domain is KAGVTQTPRYLIKTRGQQVTLSCSPISGHRSVSWYQQTPGQGLQFLFEYFSETQRNKGNFPGRFSGRQFSNSRSEMNVSTLELGDSALYLCASSVGQGKNEQYFGPGTRLTVT.

The V call is TRBV6-6, the J call TRBJ2-3; no clear D gene. V lost 2 bases, J lost 4 bases, and 13 bases lay in between. CDR1 and CDR2 from the germline V gene are MNHNY and SVGAGI (reference sequence). The length of the CDR3 is 15 residues. DNA for the CDR3: TGTGCCAGCAGTTACGGGCAGGAGTATTCAGATACGCAGTATTTT. Amino acids: CASSYGQEYSDTQYF.

The chain employs TRBV3-1 (or the pseudogene TRBV3-2) and TRBJ2-1; the D gene is possibly TRBD1 (5 bases). CDR1 is LGHDT and CDR2 is YNNKEL in the germline V gene (reference sequence). The CDR3 is made up of 14 amino acids. V lost 1 base and J 6 bases, leaving 10 bases between the germline ends. CDR3 DNA sequence: TGTGCCAGCAGCCAAGTCGGCAGGGCCAATGAGCAGTTCTTC. Encoded protein: CASSQVGRANEQFF.

The rearrangement uses TRBV6-5 and TRBJ1-1, with 9 positions matching TRBD1. Germline loops: CDR1 MNHEY, CDR2 SVGAGI. The CDR3 is 15 residues long. Trimming at V came to 0 bases and at J to 3 bases, leaving 2 bases not matched to a gene. CDR3: CASSYSRQGDTEAFF. CDR3 nucleotide sequence: TGTGCCAGCAGTTACTCCCGACAGGGGGACACTGAAGCTTTCTTT.

The chain couples TRBV7-9 to TRBJ2-5; D may be TRBD1 (5 bases). Per the germline V gene, CDR1 is SEHNR and CDR2 is FQNEAQ (reference sequence). This CDR3 is built from 14 residues. Between the trimmed V and J ends, which lost 11 bases and 1 base, there was a span of 17 bases. Written as DNA, the CDR3 is TGTGCCGTGGTAGGGGTATATTCCCAAGAGACCCAGTACTTC. Its translation is CAVVGVYSQETQYF.

This chain links TRBV24-1 with TRBJ2-7; D possibly matches TRBD1 or TRBD2 (5 bases each). The germline V gene has CDR1 KGHDR and CDR2 SFDVKD. Trimming removed 9 bases from V and 4 bases from J, with 12 bases in between. The CDR3 length is 12 residues. The CDR3, as DNA: TGTGCCACCGGGACGCAAGGGTACGAGCAGTACGTC. It is translated as CATGTQGYEQYV.

The rearrangement uses TRBV19 and TRBJ2-1, with D possibly matching TRBD1 (6 bases). V was shortened by 7 bases and J by 6 bases, with 19 bases between the two germline ends. The germline CDR1 and CDR2 sequences are LNHDA and SQIVND (reference sequence). This CDR3 has 15 amino acids. In DNA form, the CDR3 reads TGTGCCAGTACTAAAGGACAGACCCCCTCCAATGAGCAGTTCTTC. Its protein is CASTKGQTPSNEQFF.

The rearrangement joins TRBV6-6 to TRBJ2-5, with TRBD2 matching over 16 bases. This CDR3 has 16 residues. Germline V gene lookup returns CDR1 MNHNY and CDR2 SVGAGI (reference sequence). With 6 bases clipped from V and 5 bases from J, the junction kept 6 bases outside the gene matches. The CDR3 protein is CASSGTSGGARETQYF. DNA of the CDR3: TGTGCCAGCAGCGGGACTAGCGGGGGGGCCCGGGAGACCCAGTACTTC.

This clone came up once. V and J are TRBV30 and TRBJ2-7; D remains ambiguous. Germline-derived CDR1 and CDR2 are GTSNPN and SVGIG (reference sequence). Trimming stripped 3 bases from V and 7 bases from J, with 13 bases between. The CDR3 contains 12 residues. The DNA for the CDR3 is TGTGCCTGGAGCCATGGGGTGGGAGAGCAGTACTTC. Translation gives CAWSHGVGEQYF.

This clone occurred a few times. The rearrangement uses TRBV27 and TRBJ2-7, with 10 positions matching TRBD1. In germline, CDR1 is MNHEY, CDR2 SMNVEV (reference sequence). CDR3 length: 13 residues. V dropped 6 bases and J dropped 6; count of bases not matched to a gene: 5. The CDR3 DNA sequence: TGTGCCAGCAGACTGACAGGGGGCGGCGAGCAGTACTTC. Translation: CASRLTGGGEQYF.

This clone came up a few times. The chain combines TRBV7-2 with TRBJ1-5; D gene uncertain. Trimming cost V 0 bases and J 5 bases, with 8 bases left between them. CDR1 is SGHTA and CDR2 is FQGNSA in the germline V gene. The CDR3 loop spans 14 amino acids. The CDR3 spells CASSLAGLHQPQHF. The DNA of the CDR3 is TGTGCCAGCAGCTTAGCTGGGTTACATCAGCCCCAGCATTTT.

V usage is TRBV6-5 and J usage is TRBJ2-7; TRBD2 matches 7 bases. This CDR3 spans 14 amino acids. The V and J ends lost 0 bases and 2 bases, in that order; junction bases with no gene match: 1. Germline CDR1 is MNHEY and CDR2 is SVGAGI. CDR3 coding DNA: TGTGCCAGCAGTTACTCCGGACTAGCCTACGAGCAGTACTTC. Translation: CASSYSGLAYEQYF.

CDR3 amino acids: CASSVGSNTEAFF. CDR3 DNA sequence: TGTGCCAGCAGTGTTGGGTCAAACACTGAAGCTTTCTTT. The J gene is TRBJ1-1, the V gene TRBV12-3 or TRBV12-4; D is ambiguous. This CDR3 contains 13 residues. V lost 5 bases and J lost 2, with 9 bases in between.

This clone is a singleton in its sample. The gene calls are TRBV5-3 and TRBJ1-1; D is ambiguous. TRBV5-3 is filed as an ORF, its function uncertain. The CDR3 runs 13 residues. V was cut by 7 bases and J by 4 bases, with 14 bases left in between. For the CDR3, the DNA is TGTGCCAGATCTCCCTCCTCGAGCACTGAAGCTTTCTTT. Translated: CARSPSSSTEAFF.

This clone has only one observation. The chain carries TRBV19 and TRBJ1-3; D perhaps matches TRBD1 (5 bases). The CDR3 runs to 14 residues. V was shortened by 7 bases and J by 1 base, with 11 bases between the two germline ends. Per germline, CDR1 LNHDA and CDR2 SQIVND (reference sequence). CDR3 protein: CASTPWGSGNTIYF. CDR3 in DNA: TGTGCCAGTACCCCTTGGGGGTCTGGAAACACCATATATTTT.

The rearrangement links TRBV19 to TRBJ1-2; 9 positions match TRBD1. The CDR3 is made up of 16 amino acids. Trimming cost V 5 bases and J 2 bases; bases outside gene matches: 9. Per the germline V gene, CDR1 is LNHDA and CDR2 is SQIVND (reference sequence). Here the CDR3 DNA reads TGTGCCAGTAGTTCCCACGGGGGACAGGGAAACTATGGCTACACCTTC. Protein product: CASSSHGGQGNYGYTF.